This T cell receptor beta chain was captured by sequencing in a study of blood T cells in healthy people across ages. J gave up 4 bases and V 5 bases, and 10 bases lay outside the gene matches. The CDR3 extends over 16 amino acids. CDR1 LGHDT and CDR2 YNNKEL come from the germline V gene (reference sequence). Together with a sample-barcoded 5' primer, a J-beta primer mix was included in a second PCR lasting roughly 6 to 12 cycles. TCRdb processed the 5' RACE reads anew with MiXCR; each CDR3 protein has one entry. The table includes hundreds of thousands of distinct CDR3 sequences, approximately 52% detected once. Only a few counts were recorded for this clonotype.

The TCR sequence derives from a woman over 75 in good health. Sequenced: blood. The chain joins TRBV3-1 to TRBJ2-1; 8 bases fit TRBD2. As DNA, the CDR3 is TGTGCCAGCAGCTCCGCTCCCAGCGGGGGTTACAATGAGCAGTTCTTC. Protein sequence: CASSSAPSGGYNEQFF.